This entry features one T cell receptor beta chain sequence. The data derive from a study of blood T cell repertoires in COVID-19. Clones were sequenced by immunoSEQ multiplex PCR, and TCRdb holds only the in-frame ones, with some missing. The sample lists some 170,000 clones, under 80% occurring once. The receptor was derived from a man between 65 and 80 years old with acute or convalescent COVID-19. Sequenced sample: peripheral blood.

The CDR3 sequence: CASSYSQTQREQYF. The DNA for the CDR3 is TGTGCCAGCAGCTACAGCCAGACCCAGCGGGAGCAGTACTTC. This sequence joins TRBV7-2 and TRBJ2-7; tentative D call: TRBD2 (5 bases). Trimming removed 4 bases from V and 7 bases from J, with 17 bases in between. This CDR3 is 14 amino acids long. In germline, CDR1 is SGHTA, CDR2 FQGNSA.